A selection of T cell receptor beta chains follows, all from one sample in a study of blood T cell repertoires in COVID-19. Generated by immunoSEQ multiplex PCR, the TCRdb table keeps only in-frame clones and is missing some. The table lists a few hundred thousand clones, around 86% of them singletons, with 5.2% in the top ten. The material sequenced was peripheral blood. Every receptor here comes from a woman aged 70-85 years with COVID-19, enrolled during active disease. CDR3s include the opening cysteine and the closing phenylalanine or tryptophan. Fields, in order: D gene, clone size, J gene, V gene, CDR3 DNA, CDR3 protein. A D gene is named only where the DNA matches it firmly. Not every row has a clone size; where given, it reads once, few, many or a size class.

D: TRBD1; size: NA; J: TRBJ2-7; V: TRBV5-1; DNA: TGCGCCAGCAGCATCGGACCGGGACAGGAGAAGTACGAGCAGTACTTC; CDR3: CASSIGPGQEKYEQYF
D: NA; size: NA; J: TRBJ1-6; V: TRBV2; DNA: TGTGCCAGCAGCGGCGAAGGTCCGGGGGCACCCCTCCACTTT; CDR3: CASSGEGPGAPLHF
D: TRBD2; size: NA; J: TRBJ2-7; V: TRBV10-1; DNA: TGCGCCAGCAGTGAGTCACGGGCGGGAGGAGTGGAGCAGTACTTC; CDR3: CASSESRAGGVEQYF
D: NA; size: NA; J: TRBJ2-4; V: TRBV5-1; DNA: TGCGCCAGCAGCTTGGGAGTAGCACCGCGGAACATTCAGTACTTC; CDR3: CASSLGVAPRNIQYF
D: NA; size: once; J: TRBJ1-5; V: TRBV28; DNA: TGTGCCAGCAATACAGGGATCAATCAGCCCCAGCATTTT; CDR3: CASNTGINQPQHF
D: NA; size: once; J: TRBJ1-4; V: TRBV12-3/TRBV12-4; DNA: TGTGCCAGCAGTTTAGGGACAGATTTTCTGCTGTTTTTT; CDR3: CASSLGTDFLLFF
D: NA; size: NA; J: TRBJ1-1; V: TRBV5-4; DNA: TGTGCCAGCAGCTTACCCAGGGGTTCGACTGAAGCTTTCTTT; CDR3: CASSLPRGSTEAFF
D: NA; size: few; J: TRBJ2-1; V: TRBV29-1; DNA: TGCAGCGTCCTCCCACAGGGCAAACCTGGGAATGAGCAGTTCTTC; CDR3: CSVLPQGKPGNEQFF
D: TRBD2; size: NA; J: TRBJ2-1; V: TRBV19; DNA: TGTGCCAGTAGTGGGCGGACTAGCGGGAAAATGAGTGAGCAGTTCTTC; CDR3: CASSGRTSGKMSEQFF
D: TRBD2; size: NA; J: TRBJ2-7; V: TRBV27; DNA: TGTGCCAGCAGTTTATCCCCTCTCTTTTTGCGGGAGTATGGGTCCTACGAGCAGTACTTC; CDR3: CASSLSPLFLREYGSYEQYF
D: TRBD2; size: NA; J: TRBJ2-5; V: TRBV4-1; DNA: TGCGCCAGCAGCCAGGGGCCCTTGGTAGCGGGAGAAGAGACCCAGTACTTC; CDR3: CASSQGPLVAGEETQYF